This paragraph covers one TCR beta chain sequence. What it binds is not known. A much larger clone differs by one base, so this may be a read error. The data were taken from a study of blood T cells in healthy people across ages. In the study overall: Using template switching, researchers captured about one barcoded beta molecule for each two T cells. Points from the study as a whole: Unsorted PBMC material precluded a definitive naive versus antigen-experienced comparison.

Total RNA extracted from each sample amounted to at least 6 micrograms. The second PCR ran about 6 to 11 cycles with a sample-barcoded 5' primer and J-beta primers. TCRdb redid the calling of the 5' RACE reads with MiXCR, one entry per CDR3 protein. The sample lists approximately 1.5 million distinct CDR3 sequences, roughly a third occurring once. The sequenced sample consisted of blood. This TCR was recovered from a woman aged 25 to 39 in good health.

This chain's CDR3 is CAISITGTSAYNEQYF. The CDR3 region has the DNA TGTGCCATCAGTATTACCGGGACTAGCGCCTACAATGAGCAGTACTTC. The rearrangement joins TRBV10-3 to TRBJ2-4, with 10 bases lining up with TRBD2. J was trimmed by 13 bases and V by 5 bases; bases with no gene match: 17. The V gene's germline CDR1 is ENHRY and CDR2 SYGVKD. This CDR3 spans 16 amino acids.